These 3 T cell receptor beta chains originate from one sample sequenced in a study of blood T cell repertoires in COVID-19. TCRdb's copy holds only in-frame clones and misses some; the assay was immunoSEQ multiplex PCR. The table shows 200,000 to 300,000 clones, with roughly 84% occurring only once. The specimen sequenced was peripheral blood. Source of these receptors: a woman in her 40s who had recovered from COVID-19.

This chain connects TRBV28 to TRBJ2-7; TRBD2 matches 10 bases. Per germline, CDR1 MDHEN and CDR2 SYDVKM. V trimming: 5 bases; J trimming: 2 bases; junction bases outside the gene matches: 6. The CDR3 length is 15 residues. CDR3 amino acids: CASSHRLAGTYEQYF. The CDR3 region has the DNA TGTGCCAGCAGTCACAGACTAGCGGGTACCTACGAGCAGTACTTC.

A few counts support this clone. Here the CDR3 DNA reads TGCGCCAGCAGCCTTTTAGGGGGTCTGAACACTGAAGCTTTCTTT. Translation: CASSLLGGLNTEAFF. This rearrangement joins TRBV4-1 to TRBJ1-1, with D tentatively TRBD1 (6 bases). Trimming removed 4 bases from V and 0 bases from J, with 12 bases in between. The CDR3 sequence is 15 residues long. Germline CDR1 reads MGHRA; CDR2 reads YSYEKL.

As concerns this clone: Different DNA sequences within this sample yield the same CDR3. This chain connects TRBV18 to TRBJ1-1; 9 positions agree with TRBD1. This CDR3 is built from 13 residues. Losses at the gene ends were 6 bases for V and 4 bases for J; bases not matched to a gene: 3. Per the germline V gene, CDR1 is KGHSH and CDR2 is LQKENI. The CDR3 is CASSPTGGTEAFF. The CDR3 bases are TGTGCCAGCTCGCCGACAGGGGGCACTGAAGCTTTCTTT.